The present T cell receptor beta chain was sequenced within a study of shared clonotypes between healthy human individuals. This clone was seen only a few times. The CDR3 runs 14 residues. Trimming took off 5 bases at V and 2 bases at J, with 13 bases between the two ends. From germline, CDR1 is SEHNR and CDR2 FQNEAQ (reference sequence). The naive CD8 fraction comprised CD45RO-negative cells positively selected for CCR7 and excluded terminally differentiated effector memory CD45RA+ cells. Libraries were prepared by immunoSEQ multiplex PCR; TCRdb keeps only in-frame clonotypes and omits some of them. The sample holds about 800,000 clones; 95% to 97% are singletons and the top ten take roughly 0.23%.

The receptor comes from a man aged 30 to 45 in good health. The material sequenced was naive CD8+ T cells sorted from blood. This chain uses TRBV7-9 with TRBJ2-7; D might be TRBD1 (6 bases). This CDR3 reads CASSGTQQTYEQYF. CDR3 in DNA: TGTGCCAGCAGCGGGACACAGCAGACCTACGAGCAGTACTTC.